This TCR beta chain was sequenced for a study of T-cell memory formation after mild COVID-19. Study-wide findings and caveats: Mainly CM and EM harbored the contracting CD4+ clones; mainly EMRA harbored the CD8+ ones.

TCRdb used MiXCR to reprocess the 5' RACE reads, holding one entry per CDR3 protein. Among about 470,000 distinct CDR3 sequences, around 27% were seen once, and the ten largest hold under 15%. This clonotype was seen a few times. Its antigen is as yet unknown. Sample: PBMCs or a T cell subset sorted from them (not recorded which). The origin of this receptor is an adult woman who had mild COVID-19 (a few samples of this study predate the infection). Cell type and time point are not known.

CDR3 sequence: CASSLLDSEQYF. In DNA form, the CDR3 reads TGCGCCAGCAGCTTACTAGATTCCGAGCAGTACTTC. The chain has TRBV5-1 and TRBJ2-7; possible D gene TRBD2, 5 bases. The CDR3 has 12 residues. The V and J ends lost 2 bases and 6 bases respectively, with 9 bases between them. Germline V gene lookup returns CDR1 SGHRS and CDR2 YFSETQ.